This T cell receptor (beta chain) was identified in a study of shared clonotypes between healthy human individuals. Turning to the study itself: The study enrolled two women and three men aged 18 to 49.

Replicate PCRs for sorted subsets used 200 ng DNA; this equaled about 30,000 T cell genomes. The method was immunoSEQ multiplex PCR; TCRdb's version includes in-frame clones alone and lacks a portion of them. Of about 2,200,000 clones listed, about 92% are singletons. Positive CCR7 selection of CD45RO-negative cells yielded the naive CD8 cells, and terminally differentiated effector memory CD45RA+ cells were excluded. This clone came up once. No antigen is known for it. V was trimmed by 6 bases and J by 3 bases, leaving 15 bases between them. This CDR3 has 14 amino acids. In germline, CDR1 is MNHEY, CDR2 SVGAGI. Study-wide results and caveats: Naive subsets usually exceeded memory subsets in estimated richness. In a handful of donors, around 5% of naive CD4 clonotypes appeared in common.

The chain employs TRBV6-5 and TRBJ2-7, with a tentative D call TRBD1 (8 bases). The sequence was obtained from a man between 18 and 29 years old in good health. Some clones in this sample may be carry-over from other donors' samples. What was sequenced was naive CD8+ T cells from PBMCs. CDR3 DNA sequence: TGTGCCAGCAGAGCGGGACAGGCTCTCTACGAGCAGTACTTC. Protein: CASRAGQALYEQYF.